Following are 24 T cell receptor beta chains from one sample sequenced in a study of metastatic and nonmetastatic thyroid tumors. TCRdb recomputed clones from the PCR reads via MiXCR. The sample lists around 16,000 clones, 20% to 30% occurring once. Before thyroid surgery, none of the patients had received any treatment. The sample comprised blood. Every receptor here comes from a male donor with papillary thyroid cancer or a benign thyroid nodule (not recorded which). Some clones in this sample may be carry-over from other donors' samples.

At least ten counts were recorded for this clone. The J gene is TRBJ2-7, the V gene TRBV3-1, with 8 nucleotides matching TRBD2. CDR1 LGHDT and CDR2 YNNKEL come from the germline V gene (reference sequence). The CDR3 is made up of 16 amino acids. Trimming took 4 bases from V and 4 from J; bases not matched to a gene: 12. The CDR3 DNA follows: TGTGCCAGCAGCCCTGCGGGTAGCGGGATGGCGTACGAGCAGTACTTC. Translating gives CASSPAGSGMAYEQYF.

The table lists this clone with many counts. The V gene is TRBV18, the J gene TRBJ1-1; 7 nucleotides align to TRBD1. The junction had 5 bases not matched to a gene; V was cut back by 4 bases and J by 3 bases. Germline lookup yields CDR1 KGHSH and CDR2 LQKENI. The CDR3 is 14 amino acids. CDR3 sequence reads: CASSLHGTDTEAFF. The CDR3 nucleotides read TGTGCCAGCTCACTCCATGGGACAGACACTGAAGCTTTCTTT.

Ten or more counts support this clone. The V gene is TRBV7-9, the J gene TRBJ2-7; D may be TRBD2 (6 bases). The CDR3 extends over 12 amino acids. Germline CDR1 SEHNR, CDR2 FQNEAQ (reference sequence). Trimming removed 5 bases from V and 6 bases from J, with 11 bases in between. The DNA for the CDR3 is TGTGCCAGCAGCCCGGGGGTTGGCGAGCAGTACTTC. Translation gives CASSPGVGEQYF.

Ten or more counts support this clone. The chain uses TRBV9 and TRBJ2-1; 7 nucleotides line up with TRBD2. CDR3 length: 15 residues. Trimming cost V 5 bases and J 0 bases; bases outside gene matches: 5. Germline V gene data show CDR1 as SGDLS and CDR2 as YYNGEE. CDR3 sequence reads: CASSWGGDSYNEQFF. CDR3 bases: TGTGCCAGCAGTTGGGGGGGGGACTCCTACAATGAGCAGTTCTTC.

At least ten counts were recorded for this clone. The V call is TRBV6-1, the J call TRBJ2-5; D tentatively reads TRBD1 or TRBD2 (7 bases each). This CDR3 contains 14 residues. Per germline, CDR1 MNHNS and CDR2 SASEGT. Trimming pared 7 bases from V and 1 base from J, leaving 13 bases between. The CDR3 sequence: CASTRGGGQETQYF. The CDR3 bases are TGTGCCAGCACCAGGGGGGGGGGCCAAGAGACCCAGTACTTC.

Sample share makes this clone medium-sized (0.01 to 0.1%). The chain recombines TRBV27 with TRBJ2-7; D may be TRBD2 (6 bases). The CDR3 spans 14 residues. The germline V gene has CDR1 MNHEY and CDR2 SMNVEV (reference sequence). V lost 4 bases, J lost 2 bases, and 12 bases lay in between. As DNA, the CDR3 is TGTGCCAGCAGTTGGCGGGACGGCGCCTACGAGCAGTACTTC. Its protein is CASSWRDGAYEQYF.

The CDR3 sequence is CSAQGDRATYEQYF. As DNA, the CDR3 is TGCAGTGCCCAGGGGGACAGGGCTACCTACGAGCAGTACTTC. The gene calls are TRBV20-1 and TRBJ2-7; 9 bases match TRBD1. V lost 6 bases and J lost 2; bases outside the gene matches: 8. The CDR3 totals 14 residues. CDR1 is DFQATT and CDR2 is SNEGSKA in the germline V gene (reference sequence).

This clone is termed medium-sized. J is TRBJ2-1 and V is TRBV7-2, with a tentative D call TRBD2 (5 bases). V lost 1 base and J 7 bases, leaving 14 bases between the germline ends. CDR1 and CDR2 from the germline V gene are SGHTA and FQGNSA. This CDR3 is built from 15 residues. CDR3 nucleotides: TGTGCCAGCAGCTTAGTACGGCGCGAGGGTAATGAGCAGTTCTTC. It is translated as CASSLVRREGNEQFF.

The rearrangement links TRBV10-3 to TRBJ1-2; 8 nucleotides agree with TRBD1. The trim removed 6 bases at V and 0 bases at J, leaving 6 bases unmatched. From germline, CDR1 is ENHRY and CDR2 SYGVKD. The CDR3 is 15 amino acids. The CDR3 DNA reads TGTGCCATCAGGAATCAGGGGGCCGCTAACTATGGCTACACCTTC. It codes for CAIRNQGAANYGYTF.

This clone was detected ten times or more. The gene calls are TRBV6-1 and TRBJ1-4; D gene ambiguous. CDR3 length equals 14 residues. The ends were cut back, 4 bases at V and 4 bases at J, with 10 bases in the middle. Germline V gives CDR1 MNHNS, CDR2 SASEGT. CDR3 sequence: CASSGQKLNEKLFF. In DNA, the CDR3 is TGTGCCAGCAGTGGGCAGAAACTTAATGAAAAACTGTTTTTT.

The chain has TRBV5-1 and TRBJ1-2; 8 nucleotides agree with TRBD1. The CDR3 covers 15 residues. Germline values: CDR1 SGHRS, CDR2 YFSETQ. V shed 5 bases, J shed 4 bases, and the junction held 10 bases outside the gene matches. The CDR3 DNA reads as TGCGCCAGCAGTTATGGGGACAGGCCCTTCTATGGCTACACCTTC. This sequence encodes CASSYGDRPFYGYTF.

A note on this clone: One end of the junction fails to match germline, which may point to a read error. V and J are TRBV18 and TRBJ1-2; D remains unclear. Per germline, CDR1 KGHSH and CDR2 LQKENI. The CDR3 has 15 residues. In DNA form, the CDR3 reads TGTGCCAGCTCAGCTAAATGTGGCGCAGGCTATGTCTACACCTTC. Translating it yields CASSAKCGAGYVYTF.

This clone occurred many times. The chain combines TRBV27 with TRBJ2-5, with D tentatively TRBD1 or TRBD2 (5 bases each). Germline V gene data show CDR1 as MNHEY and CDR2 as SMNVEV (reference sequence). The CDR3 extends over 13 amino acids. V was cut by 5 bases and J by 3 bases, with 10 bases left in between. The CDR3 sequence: CASSRDQKETQYF. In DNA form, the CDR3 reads TGTGCCAGCAGTAGGGACCAAAAAGAGACCCAGTACTTC.

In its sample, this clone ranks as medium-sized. The CDR3 nucleotides read TGTGCCAGCAGTGGACAGGGAAATTCACCCCTCCACTTT. Its translation is CASSGQGNSPLHF. The chain recombines TRBV7-2 with TRBJ1-6; 8 nucleotides align to TRBD1. Unmatched junction bases numbered 2, after V lost 6 bases and J lost 7 bases. Germline assignment: CDR1 SGHTA and CDR2 FQGNSA. The CDR3 has 13 amino acids.

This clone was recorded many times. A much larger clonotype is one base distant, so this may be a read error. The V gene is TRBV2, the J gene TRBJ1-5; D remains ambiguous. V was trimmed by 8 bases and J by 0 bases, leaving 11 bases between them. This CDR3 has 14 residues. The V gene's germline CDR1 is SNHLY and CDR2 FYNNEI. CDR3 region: CASAPAYSNQPQHF. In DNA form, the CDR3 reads TGTGCCAGCGCGCCGGCTTATAGCAATCAGCCCCAGCATTTT.

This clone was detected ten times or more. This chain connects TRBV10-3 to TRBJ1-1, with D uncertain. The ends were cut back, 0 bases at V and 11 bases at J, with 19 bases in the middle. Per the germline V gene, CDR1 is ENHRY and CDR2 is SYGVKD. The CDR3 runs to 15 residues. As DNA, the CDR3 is TGTGCCATCAGTGAGTCTAGCTCCAGCAGAAGTGAGGCTTTCTTT. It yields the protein CAISESSSSRSEAFF.

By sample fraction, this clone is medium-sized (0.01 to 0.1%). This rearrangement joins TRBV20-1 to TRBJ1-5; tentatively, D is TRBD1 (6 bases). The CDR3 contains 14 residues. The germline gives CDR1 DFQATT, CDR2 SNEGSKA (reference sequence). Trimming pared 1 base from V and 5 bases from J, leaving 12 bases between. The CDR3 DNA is TGCAGTGCTAGAGGGGACATAGAATATCAGCCCCAGCATTTT. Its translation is CSARGDIEYQPQHF.

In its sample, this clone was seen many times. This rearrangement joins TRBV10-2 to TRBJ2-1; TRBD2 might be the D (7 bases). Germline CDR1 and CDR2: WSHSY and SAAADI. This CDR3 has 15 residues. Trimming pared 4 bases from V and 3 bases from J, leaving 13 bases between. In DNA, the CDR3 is TGCGCCAGCAGTGGGTTGGGAGGGGGCTACAATGAGCAGTTCTTC. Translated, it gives CASSGLGGGYNEQFF.

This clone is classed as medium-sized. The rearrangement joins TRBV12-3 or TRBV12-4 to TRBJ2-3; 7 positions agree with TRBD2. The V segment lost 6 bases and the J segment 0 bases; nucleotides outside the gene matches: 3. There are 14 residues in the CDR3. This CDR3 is CASSLAASTDTQYF. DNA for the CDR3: TGTGCCAGCAGCCTAGCGGCCAGCACAGATACGCAGTATTTT.

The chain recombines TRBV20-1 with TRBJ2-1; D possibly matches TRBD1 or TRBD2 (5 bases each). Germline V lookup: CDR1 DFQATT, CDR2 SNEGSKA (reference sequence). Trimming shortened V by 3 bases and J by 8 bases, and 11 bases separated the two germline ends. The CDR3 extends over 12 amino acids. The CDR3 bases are TGCAGTGCTAGGTCTAGCAGGGATGAGCAGTTCTTC. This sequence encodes CSARSSRDEQFF.

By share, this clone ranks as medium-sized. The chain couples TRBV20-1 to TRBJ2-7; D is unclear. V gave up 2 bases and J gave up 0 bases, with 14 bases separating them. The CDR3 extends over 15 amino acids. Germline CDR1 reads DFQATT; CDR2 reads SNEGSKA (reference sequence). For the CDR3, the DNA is TGCAGTGCTAGAAGCCCCAGCGCCACCTCCTACGAGCAGTACTTC. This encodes CSARSPSATSYEQYF.

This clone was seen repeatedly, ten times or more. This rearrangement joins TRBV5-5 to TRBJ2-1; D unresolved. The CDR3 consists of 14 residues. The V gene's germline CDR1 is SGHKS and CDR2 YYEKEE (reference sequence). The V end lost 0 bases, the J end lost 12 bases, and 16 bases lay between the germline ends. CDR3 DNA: TGTGCCAGCAGCTTGGCCTTCGGGTTTTGGGTGCAGTTCTTC. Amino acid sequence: CASSLAFGFWVQFF.

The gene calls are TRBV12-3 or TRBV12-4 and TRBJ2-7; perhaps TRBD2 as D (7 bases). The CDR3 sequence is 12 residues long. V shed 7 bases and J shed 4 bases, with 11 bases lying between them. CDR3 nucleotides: TGTGCCAGCACCCGGGGGGCTTACGAGCAGTACTTC. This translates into CASTRGAYEQYF.

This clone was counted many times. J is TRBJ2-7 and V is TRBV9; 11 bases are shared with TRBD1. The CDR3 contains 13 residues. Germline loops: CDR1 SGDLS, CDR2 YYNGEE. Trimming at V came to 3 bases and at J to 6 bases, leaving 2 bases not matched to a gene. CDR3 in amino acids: CASSAGTGGEQYF. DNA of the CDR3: TGTGCCAGCAGCGCGGGGACAGGGGGCGAGCAGTACTTC.